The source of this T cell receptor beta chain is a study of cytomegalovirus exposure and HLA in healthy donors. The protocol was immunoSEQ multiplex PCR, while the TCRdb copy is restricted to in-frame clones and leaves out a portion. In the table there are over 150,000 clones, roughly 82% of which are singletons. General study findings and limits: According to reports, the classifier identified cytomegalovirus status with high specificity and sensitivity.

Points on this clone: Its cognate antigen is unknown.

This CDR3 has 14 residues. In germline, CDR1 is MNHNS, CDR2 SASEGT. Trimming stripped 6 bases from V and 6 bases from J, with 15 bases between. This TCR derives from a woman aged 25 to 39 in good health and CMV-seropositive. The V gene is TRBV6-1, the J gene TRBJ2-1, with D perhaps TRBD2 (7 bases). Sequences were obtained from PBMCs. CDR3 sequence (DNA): TGTGCCAGCAGCCTGGTGAGGGGGGGCAATGAGCAGTTCTTC. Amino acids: CASSLVRGGNEQFF.